These 21 T cell receptor beta chains originate from one sample sequenced in a study of T cells in Graves' hyperthyroidism and ophthalmopathy. Amplified TCR beta CDR3 regions came from RNA transcripts. The TCR CDR3 first-round RT-PCR relied on the HTBI primer set. TCRdb recomputed calls from the multiplex PCR reads with MiXCR, one row per CDR3 protein. Counted here are about 360,000 distinct CDR3 sequences, less than 15% occurring once; the ten biggest clones make up around a tenth. The sequenced sample was blood. The source of these receptors is a young woman with Graves' hyperthyroidism.

This clonotype appeared many times. The chain couples TRBV20-1 to TRBJ2-7; the D is unclear. Germline loops: CDR1 DFQATT, CDR2 SNEGSKA (reference sequence). Trimming cost V 5 bases and J 5 bases, with 7 bases left between them. The CDR3 covers 10 residues. The DNA of the CDR3 is TGCAGTGCTTACAGTAACGAGCAGTACTTC. It specifies CSAYSNEQYF.

This clonotype was seen repeatedly, ten times or more. The V call is TRBV7-9, the J call TRBJ1-1; no definite D call. Germline V gene data show CDR1 as SEHNR and CDR2 as FQNEAQ (reference sequence). This CDR3 is built from 13 residues. Trimming cost V 5 bases and J 2 bases, with 9 bases left between them. CDR3 coding DNA: TGTGCCAGCAGCGGGAGGCCAAACACTGAAGCTTTCTTT. Translation gives CASSGRPNTEAFF.

This clonotype was seen repeatedly, ten times or more. Here the CDR3 reads CSARPSGGAYEQYF. In DNA, the CDR3 is TGCAGTGCTAGACCTAGCGGGGGGGCTTACGAGCAGTACTTC. The chain recombines TRBV20-1 with TRBJ2-7, with 12 bases lining up with TRBD2. CDR1 DFQATT and CDR2 SNEGSKA come from the germline V gene (reference sequence). J gave up 4 bases and V 2 bases, and 3 bases lay outside the gene matches. This CDR3 has 14 amino acids.

This clonotype was seen repeatedly, ten times or more. V usage is TRBV4-2 and J usage is TRBJ1-1; D possibly corresponds to TRBD1 (6 bases). The V and J ends lost 5 bases and 0 bases respectively, with 10 bases between them. The CDR3 extends over 14 amino acids. Germline V gives CDR1 LGHNA, CDR2 YNFKEQ. The CDR3 region is CASSRTVMNTEAFF. DNA of the CDR3: TGTGCCAGCAGCAGGACAGTGATGAACACTGAAGCTTTCTTT.

V gene TRBV4-2 combines with J gene TRBJ2-2, with D perhaps matching TRBD2 (5 bases). Looked up from germline, CDR1 is LGHNA and CDR2 is YNFKEQ. The V and J ends lost 1 base and 6 bases respectively, with 12 bases between them. CDR3 length equals 15 residues. The CDR3 loop is CASSQGLFGPGELFF. As DNA, the CDR3 is TGTGCCAGCAGCCAAGGACTATTCGGGCCCGGGGAGCTGTTTTTT.

About this clonotype itself: This clone may be a read error of a much larger clone one base away. The chain has TRBV2 and TRBJ2-7, with a weak D call TRBD1 (5 bases). CDR3 length equals 13 residues. The V gene lost 10 bases and the J gene lost 0 bases, with 13 bases spanning the gap. Germline V gives CDR1 SNHLY, CDR2 FYNNEI. CDR3 coding DNA: TGTGCCATCAGGGAACTCAGCTCCTACGAGCAGTACTTC. Protein sequence: CAIRELSSYEQYF.

The sample holds many counts of this clonotype. The chain uses TRBV20-1 and TRBJ1-1; D not certain. CDR1 and CDR2 from the germline V gene are DFQATT and SNEGSKA (reference sequence). Deletions cut 2 bases from V and 5 bases from J, with 15 bases between. The CDR3 loop spans 14 amino acids. The CDR3 is CSARWRPGSTEAFF. As DNA, the CDR3 is TGCAGTGCTAGATGGCGGCCGGGTAGTACTGAAGCTTTCTTT.

This clonotype was picked up many times. The chain is built from TRBV27 and TRBJ2-5; no reliable D call. Per the germline V gene, CDR1 is MNHEY and CDR2 is SMNVEV (reference sequence). Deletions cut 8 bases from V and 2 bases from J, with 15 bases between. This CDR3 comprises 14 residues. The CDR3 DNA sequence: TGTGCCAGCGGCAGCCGGGCAATACAAGAGACCCAGTACTTC. Translating it yields CASGSRAIQETQYF.

At least ten counts were recorded for this clonotype. The rearrangement uses TRBV12-3 or TRBV12-4 and TRBJ1-3, with 7 bases aligning to TRBD1. CDR3 length: 13 residues. Losses at the gene ends were 3 bases for V and 7 bases for J; bases not matched to a gene: 3. CDR3 DNA sequence: TGTGCCAGCAGTTTGGGCAGGGGGAACACCATATATTTT. Residues: CASSLGRGNTIYF.

The chain is built from TRBV27 and TRBJ1-6; TRBD1 is a possible D gene (5 bases). Germline CDR1 is MNHEY and CDR2 is SMNVEV (reference sequence). Trimming left V 8 bases short and J 0 bases short, with 11 bases between. The CDR3 extends over 15 amino acids. The CDR3 sequence is CASSKGSSYNSPLHF. The DNA of the CDR3 is TGTGCCAGCTCGAAGGGGAGCTCCTATAATTCACCCCTCCACTTT.

This clonotype showed up many times. J is TRBJ2-3 and V is TRBV12-3 or TRBV12-4; 8 bases line up with TRBD2. The ends lost 6 bases at V and 11 bases at J; junction bases unmatched: 10. The length of the CDR3 is 13 residues. CDR3 DNA sequence: TGTGCCAGCAGCCGGGGGGGGACGGGGGTGCAGTATTTT. Residues: CASSRGGTGVQYF.

This clonotype was seen repeatedly, ten times or more. The V and J genes are TRBV4-3 and TRBJ2-1; 9 bases map to TRBD2. From germline, CDR1 is LGHNA and CDR2 YSLEER. This CDR3 contains 15 residues. Unmatched junction bases numbered 4, after V lost 4 bases and J lost 3 bases. In DNA form, the CDR3 reads TGCGCCAGCAGCCCTGCGGGGGGGGACTACAATGAGCAGTTCTTC. Protein product: CASSPAGGDYNEQFF.

A word on this clonotype: A much larger clone differs by one base, so this may be a read error. The chain recombines TRBV27 with TRBJ1-2; D gene unclear. V was clipped by 2 bases and J by 9 bases, with 19 bases between them. The germline V gene has CDR1 MNHEY and CDR2 SMNVEV (reference sequence). The CDR3 contains 15 residues. The CDR3 sequence is CASSLGLAPWNSYTF. For the CDR3, the DNA is TGTGCCAGCAGTTTAGGACTAGCCCCTTGGAATAGCTACACCTTC.

J is TRBJ2-1 and V is TRBV6-1; D is unclear. The CDR3 extends over 16 amino acids. The V end lost 6 bases, the J end lost 8 bases, and 23 bases lay between the germline ends. Germline values: CDR1 MNHNS, CDR2 SASEGT. The CDR3 loop reads CASSPGRASGIYEQFF. CDR3 coding DNA: TGTGCCAGCAGCCCCGGTAGGGCGTCGGGTATCTATGAGCAGTTCTTC.

This clonotype was counted at least ten times. The genes are TRBV6-1 and TRBJ1-4; D is undetermined. The germline CDR1 and CDR2 sequences are MNHNS and SASEGT. CDR3 length equals 15 residues. The germline V and J ends were trimmed by 6 bases and 0 bases, with 11 bases remaining between them. The CDR3 bases are TGTGCCAGCAGCCGCGACGGAGCAACTAATGAAAAACTGTTTTTT. Protein: CASSRDGATNEKLFF.

This clonotype was detected many times. CDR3 loop: CASSQDLAPGWTEAFF. The DNA for the CDR3 is TGCGCCAGCAGCCAAGATCTCGCCCCGGGCTGGACTGAAGCTTTCTTT. The chain carries TRBV4-1 and TRBJ1-1; D remains unclear. The CDR3 totals 16 residues. Germline V lookup: CDR1 MGHRA, CDR2 YSYEKL. Trimming took off 0 bases at V and 5 bases at J, with 16 bases between the two ends.

This clonotype came up many times. The V call is TRBV20-1, the J call TRBJ2-1; perhaps TRBD2 as D (6 bases). The V gene's germline CDR1 is DFQATT and CDR2 SNEGSKA (reference sequence). Between the trimmed V and J ends, which lost 6 bases and 5 bases, there was a span of 20 bases. This CDR3 has 15 residues. The CDR3 is CSAQLWGRTDNEQFF. Here the CDR3 DNA reads TGCAGTGCCCAGCTGTGGGGGAGGACCGACAATGAGCAGTTCTTC.

V is TRBV19 and J is TRBJ2-5, with 11 bases lining up with TRBD1. Germline loops: CDR1 LNHDA, CDR2 SQIVND (reference sequence). V gave up 4 bases and J gave up 1 base; unmatched junction bases: 5. The CDR3 is 16 residues long. The CDR3 coding sequence is TGTGCCAGTAGTAGAAGGACAGGGGGCCGCCAAGAGACCCAGTACTTC. This encodes CASSRRTGGRQETQYF.

In its sample, this clonotype was seen many times. Written as DNA, the CDR3 is TGTGCCAGCAGGGTCGGTGGGGGGAATGGAAACACCATATATTTT. Its protein product is CASRVGGGNGNTIYF. The J gene is TRBJ1-3, the V gene TRBV2; a weak D match, TRBD1 (5 bases). V was pared by 6 bases and J by 3 bases, with 15 bases between. CDR3 length: 15 residues. Germline CDR1 SNHLY, CDR2 FYNNEI.

This clonotype showed up many times. The rearrangement joins TRBV6-6 to TRBJ2-7, with 9 bases aligning to TRBD1. The CDR3 runs 17 residues. The germline gives CDR1 MNHNY, CDR2 SVGAGI (reference sequence). With V trimmed by 0 bases and J by 0 bases, 6 bases remained unmatched. The CDR3, as DNA: TGTGCCAGCAGTTACTCGGGGACAGGGTTTAGCTCCTACGAGCAGTACTTC. The encoded protein is CASSYSGTGFSSYEQYF.

The sample holds a few counts of this clonotype. The junction and the germline gene differ at one end; a read error may be behind it. The chain carries TRBV6-5 and TRBJ2-5; TRBD2 might be the D (5 bases). Per germline, CDR1 MNHEY and CDR2 SVGAGI. The CDR3 length is 13 residues. The CDR3 spells CASSYSSASGSHF. DNA of the CDR3: TGTGCCAGCAGTTACTCGTCCGCCTCGGGGTCGCACTTC.